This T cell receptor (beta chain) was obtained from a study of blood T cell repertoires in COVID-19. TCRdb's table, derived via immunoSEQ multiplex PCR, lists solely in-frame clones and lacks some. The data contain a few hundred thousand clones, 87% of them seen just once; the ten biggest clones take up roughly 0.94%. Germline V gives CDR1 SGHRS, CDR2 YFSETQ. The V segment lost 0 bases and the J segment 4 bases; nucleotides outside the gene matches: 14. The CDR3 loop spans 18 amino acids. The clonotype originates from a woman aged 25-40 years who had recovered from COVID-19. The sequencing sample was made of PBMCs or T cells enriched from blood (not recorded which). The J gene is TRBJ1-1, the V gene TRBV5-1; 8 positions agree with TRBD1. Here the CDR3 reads CASSLVGQGAGVGTEAFF. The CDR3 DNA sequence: TGCGCCAGCAGCTTGGTAGGGCAGGGGGCAGGGGTTGGCACTGAAGCTTTCTTT.